Following are 15 T cell receptor beta chains from one sample sequenced in a study of CXCR3-negative and CXCR3-positive naive CD8 T cells. The libraries of TRB cDNA were constructed through 5' RACE using UMI labels. TCRdb re-called the 5' RACE reads and catalogs CDR3 proteins one per entry, DNA excluded. The sample totals tens of thousands of distinct CDR3 sequences; its top ten clones hold approximately 1.5%. The sample consisted of naive CXCR3- CD8+ T cells from blood. Specified subset: CD45RO-CCR7+CD27+CD95- naive CD8+ T cells lacking CXCR3 (TNR3-). These receptors were obtained from a human donor in good health. Some clones in this sample may be carry-over from other donors' samples.

The V and J genes are TRBV4-1 and TRBJ2-7. CDR1 is MGHRA and CDR2 is YSYEKL in the germline V gene. There are 15 residues in the CDR3. The CDR3 sequence is CASSQVQGSSYEQYF.

The gene calls are TRBV4-3 and TRBJ1-1. The V gene's germline CDR1 is LGHNA and CDR2 YSLEER. This CDR3 region has 13 residues. The CDR3 protein is CASSQEEVSEAFF.

The chain joins TRBV5-1 to TRBJ2-3. The CDR3 sequence is 15 residues long. Per germline, CDR1 SGHRS and CDR2 YFSETQ. The CDR3 sequence is CASSLAEYFGDTQYF.

The V gene is TRBV18, the J gene TRBJ2-1; there is no DNA to check the TCRdb D call of TRBD1. The CDR3 extends over 19 amino acids. Looked up from germline, CDR1 is KGHSH and CDR2 is LQKENI. The chain's CDR3 is CASSARQGTTLSSYNEQFF.

This chain links TRBV15 with TRBJ1-5; TCRdb lists TRBD1, though no DNA is available to test this call. This CDR3 comprises 14 residues. CDR1 and CDR2 (germline): LNHNV, YYDKDF (reference sequence). The CDR3 is CATSSGQGDQPQHF. Looking up the rest from reference TRBV15 and TRBJ1-5 gives the full variable domain: DAMVIQNPRYQVTQFGKPVTLSCSQTLNHNVMYWYQQKSSQAPKLLFHYYDKDFNNEADTPDNFQSRRPNTSFCFLDIRSPGLGDTAMYLCATSSGQGDQPQHFGDGTRLSIL.

V is TRBV5-1 and J is TRBJ2-5; the TRBD1 assignment by TCRdb is unverifiable without DNA. This CDR3 is 14 amino acids long. Per the germline V gene, CDR1 is SGHRS and CDR2 is YFSETQ. This CDR3 is CASSPGQAEETQYF.

CDR3 loop: CASSLAPWEGNIQYF. The rearrangement uses TRBV5-1 and TRBJ2-4; TCRdb picks TRBD2, but there is no DNA to check that call. The CDR3 loop spans 15 amino acids. The germline gives CDR1 SGHRS, CDR2 YFSETQ.

The rearrangement joins TRBV28 to TRBJ2-1; the TRBD2 assignment by TCRdb is unverifiable without DNA. The CDR3 extends over 17 amino acids. CDR1 is MDHEN and CDR2 is SYDVKM in the germline V gene. The CDR3 loop reads CASSSPLAGGSHNEQFF. Together with reference TRBV28 and TRBJ2-1, the CDR3 gives the full variable domain: DVKVTQSSRYLVKRTGEKVFLECVQDMDHENMFWYRQDPGLGLRLIYFSYDVKMKEKGDIPEGYSVSREKKERFSLILESASTNQTSMYLCASSSPLAGGSHNEQFFGPGTRLTVL.

The chain is built from TRBV4-3 and TRBJ1-2; without DNA, the TCRdb call of TRBD1 cannot be checked. The CDR3 has 17 amino acids. Germline V gene lookup returns CDR1 LGHNA and CDR2 YSLEER. The CDR3 is CASSQGGTGGEIYGYTF.

The chain joins TRBV6-2 or TRBV6-3 to TRBJ2-7; without DNA, the TCRdb call of TRBD1 cannot be checked. This CDR3 has 17 amino acids. Germline loops: CDR1 MNHEY, CDR2 SVGEGT. The CDR3 loop is CASSYGGGQGNFYEQYF.

The J gene is TRBJ2-1, the V gene TRBV6-2 or TRBV6-3; TCRdb selects TRBD1, and the lack of DNA leaves this call unchecked. Looked up from germline, CDR1 is MNHEY and CDR2 is SVGEGT. The CDR3 loop spans 15 amino acids. The CDR3: CASSLDGGPYNEQFF.

The chain couples TRBV7-7 to TRBJ2-3; TCRdb reports TRBD1, a call that lacks DNA to check it against. CDR1 is SSHAT and CDR2 is FNYEAQ in the germline V gene (reference sequence). The CDR3 spans 15 residues. The CDR3: CASSLVGGGADTQYF.

CDR3 sequence reads: CSVETGGKYEQYF. The chain has TRBV29-1 and TRBJ2-7; the TCRdb call, TRBD1, lacks DNA for checking. Per germline, CDR1 SQVTM and CDR2 ANQGSEA. This CDR3 region has 13 residues.

The chain combines TRBV5-6 with TRBJ2-1. The CDR3 consists of 13 residues. Germline V lookup: CDR1 SGHDT, CDR2 YYEEEE. The CDR3: CASSLDRANEQFF.

The chain couples TRBV29-1 to TRBJ1-1; as DNA is missing, the TRBD1 call by TCRdb cannot be tested. The CDR3 spans 13 residues. In germline, CDR1 is SQVTM, CDR2 ANQGSEA. CDR3 sequence reads: CSVGGTGNTEAFF.